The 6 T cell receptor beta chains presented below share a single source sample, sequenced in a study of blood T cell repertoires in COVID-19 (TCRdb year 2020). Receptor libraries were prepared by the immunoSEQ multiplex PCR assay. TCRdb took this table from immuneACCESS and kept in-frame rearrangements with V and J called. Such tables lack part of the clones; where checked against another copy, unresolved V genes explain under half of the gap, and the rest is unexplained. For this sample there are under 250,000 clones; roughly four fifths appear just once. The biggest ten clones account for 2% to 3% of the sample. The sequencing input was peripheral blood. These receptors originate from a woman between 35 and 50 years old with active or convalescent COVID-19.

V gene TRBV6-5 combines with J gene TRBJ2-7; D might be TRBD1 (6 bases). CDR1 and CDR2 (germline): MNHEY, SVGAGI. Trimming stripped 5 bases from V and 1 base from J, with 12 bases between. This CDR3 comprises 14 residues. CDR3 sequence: CASSRQVWSYEQYF. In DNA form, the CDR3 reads TGTGCCAGCAGTCGACAGGTTTGGTCCTACGAGCAGTACTTC.

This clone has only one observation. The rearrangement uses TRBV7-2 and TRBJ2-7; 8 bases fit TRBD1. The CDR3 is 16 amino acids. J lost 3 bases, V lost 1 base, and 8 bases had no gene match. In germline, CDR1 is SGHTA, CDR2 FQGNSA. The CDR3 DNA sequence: TGTGCCAGCAGCTTAGGAGGGACAGGTACGGGCTACGAGCAGTACTTC. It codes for CASSLGGTGTGYEQYF.

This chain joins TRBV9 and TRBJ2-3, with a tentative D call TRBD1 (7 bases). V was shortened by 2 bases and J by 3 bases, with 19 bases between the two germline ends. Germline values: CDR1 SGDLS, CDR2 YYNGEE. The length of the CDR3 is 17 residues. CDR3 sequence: CASSVHPAGGPTDTQYF. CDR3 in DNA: TGTGCCAGCAGCGTCCACCCGGCAGGGGGGCCGACAGATACGCAGTATTTT.

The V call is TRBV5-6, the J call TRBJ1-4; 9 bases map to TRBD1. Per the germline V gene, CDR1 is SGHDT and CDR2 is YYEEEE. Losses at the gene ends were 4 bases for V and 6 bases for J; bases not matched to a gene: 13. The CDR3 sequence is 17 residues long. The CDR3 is CASSPNLWDRDYEKLFF. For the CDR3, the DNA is TGTGCCAGCAGCCCCAACTTATGGGACAGGGACTATGAAAAACTGTTTTTT.

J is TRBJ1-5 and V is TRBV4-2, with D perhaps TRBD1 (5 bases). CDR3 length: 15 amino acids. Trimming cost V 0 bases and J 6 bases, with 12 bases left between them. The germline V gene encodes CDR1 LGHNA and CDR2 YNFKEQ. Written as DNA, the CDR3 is TGTGCCAGCAGCCAAGAGGTTACAGGCTCTCAGCCCCAGCATTTT. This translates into CASSQEVTGSQPQHF.

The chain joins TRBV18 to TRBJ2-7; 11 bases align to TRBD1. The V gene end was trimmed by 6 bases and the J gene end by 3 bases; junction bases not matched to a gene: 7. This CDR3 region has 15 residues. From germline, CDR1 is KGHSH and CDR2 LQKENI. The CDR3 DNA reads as TGTGCCAGCTCTTCCGGGACAGGGGGTTTCTACGAGCAGTACTTC. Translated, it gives CASSSGTGGFYEQYF. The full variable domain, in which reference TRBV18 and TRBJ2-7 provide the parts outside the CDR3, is NAGVMQNPRHLVRRRGQEARLRCSPMKGHSHVYWYRQLPEEGLKFMVYLQKENIIDESGMPKERFSAEFPKEGPSILRIQQVVRGDSAAYFCASSSGTGGFYEQYFGPGTRLTVT.